The clone carrying this T cell receptor beta chain was counted only a few times. TCRdb redid the calling of the 5' RACE reads with MiXCR, one entry per CDR3 protein. Here the sample spans a few hundred thousand distinct CDR3 sequences, around 12% being singletons. Germline assignment: CDR1 SGHTA and CDR2 FQGNSA. The J segment lost 11 bases and the V segment lost 4 bases, leaving 9 bases of the junction unmatched. CDR3 length equals 14 residues. The data were obtained in a study of T cells after yellow fever vaccination. The V and J genes are TRBV7-2 and TRBJ1-5, with 9 bases identical to TRBD1. Here the sequenced sample was CD4+ T cells sorted from PBMCs, taken 15 days after the yellow fever booster vaccination. The clonotype was recovered from a man aged 18 to 35 who received the YFV17D yellow fever vaccine. The CDR3 bases are TGTGCCAGCAGCTGGGACAGGGCCACCGGGGCCCAGCATTTT. Its translation: CASSWDRATGAQHF.